This TCR beta chain was captured by sequencing in a study of cytomegalovirus exposure and HLA in healthy donors. Trimming removed 4 bases from V and 6 bases from J; junction bases left unmatched: 14. CDR1 is SEHNR and CDR2 is FQNEAQ in the germline V gene (reference sequence). The CDR3 is made up of 17 amino acids. This clone came up a few times. PCR used 60 Vbeta primers and 13 Jbeta primers. Method: immunoSEQ multiplex PCR; TCRdb's copy keeps in-frame clones and lacks some. The data show 180,000 or so clones, roughly a tenth seen once. The chain carries TRBV7-9 and TRBJ2-2, with TRBD1 identical over 7 bases. The TCR was taken from a woman younger than 45 in good health and CMV-seropositive. Sequenced sample: PBMCs. The CDR3 loop is CASSSLPRTGWAGELFF. The CDR3 DNA follows: TGTGCCAGCAGCTCCTTACCCAGGACAGGTTGGGCCGGGGAGCTGTTTTTT.